The 32 T cell receptor beta chains given below trace back to one sample, sequenced in a study of blood T cells in healthy people across ages. A second about 7 to 12 cycle PCR used barcoded and J-beta primers. A single record per CDR3 protein comes from TCRdb applying MiXCR to the 5' RACE reads. This table has hundreds of thousands of distinct CDR3 sequences, about 30% appearing once. Input material: blood. The receptors here all came from a woman older than 75 in good health.

This clonotype has ten or more counts. V gene TRBV6-5 combines with J gene TRBJ2-7, with D tentatively TRBD2 (5 bases). The CDR3 is made up of 15 amino acids. With 0 bases removed from V and 2 bases from J, the gap between germline ends came to 11 bases. Germline V gene data show CDR1 as MNHEY and CDR2 as SVGAGI. The CDR3 nucleotides are TGTGCCAGCAGTTACTCGCTCGGGAAACCCTACGAGCAGTACTTC. Its translation: CASSYSLGKPYEQYF.

Comment on this clonotype: This may be a read error, as it is one base from a much larger clone. The V gene is TRBV11-2, the J gene TRBJ2-5; 8 nucleotides agree with TRBD2. The V and J ends lost 5 bases and 5 bases, in that order; junction bases with no gene match: 10. From germline, CDR1 is SGHAT and CDR2 FQNNGV. The CDR3 spans 15 residues. This CDR3 is CASSRTAAGVETQYF. As DNA, the CDR3 is TGTGCCAGCAGCAGAACGGCAGCGGGGGTCGAGACCCAGTACTTC.

This clonotype has only one observation. A read error is possible here, since a much larger clone lies one base away. The chain links TRBV3-1 to TRBJ2-3; D unclear. V lost 1 base and J lost 4, with 9 bases in between. Germline assignment: CDR1 LGHDT and CDR2 YNNKEL (reference sequence). This CDR3 region has 14 residues. The CDR3 coding sequence is TGTGCCAGCAGCCAAGGACGGTCCCCAGATACGCAGTATTTT. This translates into CASSQGRSPDTQYF.

This clonotype showed up many times. The chain joins TRBV7-2 to TRBJ2-1, with a possible D match to TRBD1 (5 bases). The V gene lost 0 bases and the J gene lost 4 bases, with 19 bases spanning the gap. This CDR3 spans 18 amino acids. Germline CDR1 is SGHTA and CDR2 is FQGNSA. The CDR3, as DNA: TGTGCCAGCAGCTTAGCGGGGCAGGGCCGTTCGTTATACAATGAGCAGTTCTTC. Its translation is CASSLAGQGRSLYNEQFF.

At least ten counts were recorded for this clonotype. The chain is built from TRBV2 and TRBJ2-1; TRBD2 matches at 9 bases. V gave up 6 bases and J gave up 2 bases; unmatched junction bases: 5. This CDR3 contains 15 residues. Germline loops: CDR1 SNHLY, CDR2 FYNNEI. CDR3 sequence (DNA): TGTGCCAGCAGGGTAGCGGGGGTTACCTACAATGAGCAGTTCTTC. Translating gives CASRVAGVTYNEQFF.

This clonotype was counted ten times or more. The chain combines TRBV24-1 with TRBJ2-5, with TRBD1 matching 9 bases. CDR3 length equals 16 residues. Looked up from germline, CDR1 is KGHDR and CDR2 is SFDVKD. V was pared by 4 bases and J by 2 bases, with 7 bases of the junction left unmatched. The CDR3 here is CATSDHGTGLQETQYF. The CDR3 bases are TGTGCCACCAGTGACCATGGGACAGGGCTACAAGAGACCCAGTACTTC.

This clonotype was detected many times. The CDR3 DNA reads as TGTGCCAGCAGTTACTACCCCAGGGGATTGATTGAGACCCAGTACTTC. It translates to CASSYYPRGLIETQYF. The J gene is TRBJ2-5, the V gene TRBV6-2 or TRBV6-3; D may be TRBD1 (6 bases). Germline V gene data show CDR1 as MNHEY and CDR2 as SVGEGT. The CDR3 has 16 amino acids. The ends were cut back, 1 base at V and 5 bases at J, with 17 bases in the middle.

This chain connects TRBV7-9 to TRBJ2-7; 7 nucleotides line up with TRBD2. CDR1 is SEHNR, CDR2 FQNEAQ, per germline (reference sequence). This CDR3 has 14 amino acids. Unmatched junction bases numbered 5, after V lost 4 bases and J lost 2 bases. This chain's CDR3 is CASSCSGQTYEQYF. The CDR3 nucleotides read TGTGCCAGCAGCTGTAGCGGGCAGACCTACGAGCAGTACTTC.

The rearrangement uses TRBV29-1 and TRBJ2-6, with 10 bases identical to TRBD1. Trimming took 6 bases from V and 4 from J; bases not matched to a gene: 9. The germline V gene has CDR1 SQVTM and CDR2 ANQGSEA. This CDR3 has 16 amino acids. The DNA of the CDR3 is TGCAGCGTCGCGCCCGGGACAGGGGCCGGGGCCAACGTCCTGACTTTC. Amino acid sequence: CSVAPGTGAGANVLTF.

CDR3 region: CASSHGRGRSNQPQHF. CDR3 nucleotides: TGTGCCAGCAGCCACGGCAGGGGGCGCAGCAATCAGCCCCAGCATTTT. The chain is built from TRBV7-9 and TRBJ1-5; 8 bases map to TRBD1. This CDR3 comprises 16 residues. Looked up from germline, CDR1 is SEHNR and CDR2 is FQNEAQ (reference sequence). V shed 5 bases and J 1 base; nucleotides not matched to a gene: 7.

In its sample, this clonotype was seen many times. The chain links TRBV20-1 to TRBJ2-5; TRBD2 might be the D (6 bases). With 6 bases removed from V and 0 bases from J, the gap between germline ends came to 14 bases. CDR1 is DFQATT and CDR2 is SNEGSKA in the germline V gene (reference sequence). The CDR3 has 14 residues. DNA of the CDR3: TGCAGTGCCCCCCGCCGGGGGAACCAAGAGACCCAGTACTTC. Its translation: CSAPRRGNQETQYF.

The genes are TRBV6-5 and TRBJ1-1; 8 bases are a match to TRBD1. This CDR3 contains 15 residues. Looked up from germline, CDR1 is MNHEY and CDR2 is SVGAGI. The V and J ends lost 4 bases and 2 bases, in that order; junction bases with no gene match: 6. The chain's CDR3 is CASSSPGTGNTEAFF. The CDR3 DNA sequence: TGTGCCAGCAGTTCCCCCGGGACAGGCAACACTGAAGCTTTCTTT.

This clonotype came up many times. V gene TRBV11-2 combines with J gene TRBJ2-5; D perhaps matches TRBD1 (7 bases). Germline values: CDR1 SGHAT, CDR2 FQNNGV. The V and J ends lost 6 bases and 3 bases respectively, with 11 bases between them. This CDR3 spans 13 amino acids. The CDR3 loop is CASSSRGEETQYF. CDR3 in DNA: TGTGCCAGCAGTTCCAGGGGGGAAGAGACCCAGTACTTC.

This chain uses TRBV2 with TRBJ2-1, with 10 bases fitting TRBD1. The V gene's germline CDR1 is SNHLY and CDR2 FYNNEI. Germline trimming cut 7 bases from V and 4 bases from J; bases unmatched to any gene: 7. The CDR3 loop spans 15 amino acids. For the CDR3, the DNA is TGTGCCAGCACTAGGGACAGGGGAGGATACAATGAGCAGTTCTTC. Translated: CASTRDRGGYNEQFF.

This clonotype showed up many times. This chain joins TRBV5-1 and TRBJ2-3; perhaps D is TRBD1 or TRBD2 (5 bases each). The CDR3 has 15 amino acids. Germline V gene sequence: CDR1 SGHRS, CDR2 YFSETQ. V was pared by 4 bases and J by 0 bases, with 12 bases between. CDR3 bases: TGCGCCAGCAGCCAAGGGACGGTTAGCACAGATACGCAGTATTTT. Translating it yields CASSQGTVSTDTQYF. Filled out from reference TRBV5-1 and TRBJ2-3, the complete variable domain reads KAGVTQTPRYLIKTRGQQVTLSCSPISGHRSVSWYQQTPGQGLQFLFEYFSETQRNKGNFPGRFSGRQFSNSRSEMNVSTLELGDSALYLCASSQGTVSTDTQYFGPGTRLTVL.

This clonotype was counted many times. The rearrangement links TRBV11-2 to TRBJ1-6; a weak D match, TRBD1 (6 bases). The ends were cut back, 5 bases at V and 4 bases at J, with 12 bases in the middle. Germline loops: CDR1 SGHAT, CDR2 FQNNGV. The CDR3 length is 15 residues. For the CDR3, the DNA is TGTGCCAGCAGCAGTAACAGGGAGTATAATTCACCCCTCCACTTT. Protein product: CASSSNREYNSPLHF.

This clonotype was counted only a few times. The chain uses TRBV6-6 and TRBJ1-1, with TRBD1 identical over 7 bases. The J segment lost 0 bases and the V segment lost 6 bases, leaving 4 bases of the junction unmatched. Germline-derived CDR1 and CDR2 are MNHNY and SVGAGI (reference sequence). CDR3 length equals 14 residues. CDR3 residues: CASRRGQMNTEAFF. As DNA, the CDR3 is TGTGCCAGCAGAAGGGGACAGATGAACACTGAAGCTTTCTTT.

Concerning this clonotype itself: A much larger clone sits a single nucleotide away, making a read error possible. This chain connects TRBV5-1 to TRBJ2-3; D is uncertain. This CDR3 comprises 16 residues. V was shortened by 1 base and J by 0 bases, with 12 bases between the two germline ends. Germline loops: CDR1 SGHRS, CDR2 YFSETQ. Here the CDR3 reads CASSLLSPASTDTQYF. Here the CDR3 DNA reads TGCGCCAGCAGCTTGCTTTCCCCAGCGAGCACAGATACGCAGTATTTT.

The V call is TRBV5-1, the J call TRBJ2-7, with D possibly matching TRBD1 (6 bases). The germline gives CDR1 SGHRS, CDR2 YFSETQ. CDR3 size: 17 residues. Trimming left V 4 bases short and J 0 bases short, with 20 bases between. CDR3 in amino acids: CASSRKQRDMISYEQYF. The CDR3, as DNA: TGCGCCAGCAGCCGGAAACAACGGGACATGATCTCCTACGAGCAGTACTTC.

V usage is TRBV10-2 and J usage is TRBJ1-1, with 9 bases identical to TRBD1. V was clipped by 4 bases and J by 5 bases; unmatched bases: 14. Germline-derived CDR1 and CDR2 are WSHSY and SAAADI. This CDR3 is 17 amino acids long. Here the CDR3 reads CASSGTGEGKWGTEAFF. The DNA of the CDR3 is TGCGCCAGCAGTGGGACAGGGGAAGGGAAATGGGGGACTGAAGCTTTCTTT.

At least ten counts were recorded for this clonotype. The DNA is left out, because the CDR3 cannot be placed on it with certainty; the CDR3 is given as TCRdb lists it. The chain joins TRBV27 to TRBJ2-1. Germline V gene sequence: CDR1 MNHEY, CDR2 SMNVEV (reference sequence). The CDR3 adds up to 16 amino acids, both ends counted. CDR3 residues: CASSTSTGSSYNEQFF.

This clonotype showed up many times. This chain uses TRBV4-3 with TRBJ1-2; D gene unclear. The germline V and J ends were trimmed by 5 bases and 0 bases, with 13 bases remaining between them. This CDR3 spans 15 amino acids. The germline gives CDR1 LGHNA, CDR2 YSLEER. CDR3 sequence (DNA): TGCGCCAGCAGCAATATTGGCAGAGCTAACTATGGCTACACCTTC. Translating gives CASSNIGRANYGYTF.

This clonotype was seen at least ten times. The chain has TRBV10-3 and TRBJ2-3; TRBD1 aligns across 9 bases. Germline-derived CDR1 and CDR2 are ENHRY and SYGVKD. Germline trimming cut 6 bases from V and 4 bases from J; bases unmatched to any gene: 5. The CDR3 has 14 residues. This CDR3 reads CAISGQGRSDTQYF. The CDR3 DNA is TGTGCCATCAGCGGACAGGGGCGATCAGATACGCAGTATTTT.

This clonotype was picked up many times. The CDR3 DNA is TGTGCCAGCAGTCCCACTAGCGCCAGGGCAGATACGCAGTATTTT. Amino acids: CASSPTSARADTQYF. This chain joins TRBV2 and TRBJ2-3; 7 bases are a match to TRBD2. Germline CDR1 and CDR2: SNHLY and FYNNEI. The CDR3 consists of 15 residues. Trimming cost V 5 bases and J 4 bases; bases outside gene matches: 9.

This clonotype was counted a few times. This chain links TRBV14 with TRBJ1-6; a possible D gene is TRBD1 (5 bases). The germline CDR1 and CDR2 sequences are SGHDN and FVKESK. The CDR3 spans 12 residues. The germline V and J ends were trimmed by 4 bases and 14 bases, with 12 bases remaining between them. The CDR3 nucleotides are TGTGCCAGCAGCCTTCTTGGACAATCCCTCCACTTT. It is translated as CASSLLGQSLHF.

This clonotype has only a few counts. A much more abundant neighbour one base away suggests this may be a read error. The chain recombines TRBV6-6 with TRBJ2-1, with D perhaps matching TRBD1 or TRBD2 (5 bases each). This CDR3 contains 14 residues. Per the germline V gene, CDR1 is MNHNY and CDR2 is SVGAGI (reference sequence). V was cut by 6 bases and J by 7 bases, with 16 bases left in between. CDR3 sequence: CASSMGRLGNEQFF. The CDR3 nucleotides are TGTGCCAGCAGCATGGGACGATTAGGAAATGAGCAGTTCTTC.

The chain recombines TRBV20-1 with TRBJ2-1, with 8 bases identical to TRBD2. Germline trimming cut 8 bases from V and 0 bases from J; bases unmatched to any gene: 6. CDR3 length: 14 amino acids. The germline CDR1 and CDR2 sequences are DFQATT and SNEGSKA (reference sequence). The CDR3 region is CSQPGGNSYNEQFF. CDR3 in DNA: TGCAGTCAACCGGGAGGGAACTCCTACAATGAGCAGTTCTTC.

The CDR3 region has the DNA TGTGCCTGGAGTGTACATCGGGGGGACTATGGCTACACCTTC. Its translation is CAWSVHRGDYGYTF. The chain combines TRBV30 with TRBJ1-2, with TRBD1 as a possible D gene (5 bases). CDR3 length: 14 residues. Between the trimmed V and J ends, which lost 0 bases and 3 bases, there was a span of 11 bases. Germline CDR1 is GTSNPN and CDR2 is SVGIG (reference sequence).

This clonotype was found many times. The rearrangement uses TRBV5-1 and TRBJ2-7; D might be TRBD1 (7 bases). The germline V and J ends were trimmed by 4 bases and 4 bases, with 18 bases remaining between them. Germline V gives CDR1 SGHRS, CDR2 YFSETQ. CDR3 length: 15 amino acids. The DNA for the CDR3 is TGCGCCAGCAGCCGGAGGGACAGCGCAGGATACGAGCAGTACTTC. Translating gives CASSRRDSAGYEQYF.

The table lists this clonotype with many counts. The chain joins TRBV7-2 to TRBJ2-3; no clear D gene. Looked up from germline, CDR1 is SGHTA and CDR2 is FQGNSA. The CDR3 consists of 15 residues. Trimming shortened V by 5 bases and J by 1 base, and 13 bases separated the two germline ends. The CDR3 here is CASSEEVIGTDTQYF. CDR3 nucleotides: TGTGCCAGCAGCGAGGAAGTAATAGGCACAGATACGCAGTATTTT.

The J gene is TRBJ2-1, the V gene TRBV7-2; D is unclear. The V gene's germline CDR1 is SGHTA and CDR2 FQGNSA. The V end lost 1 base, the J end lost 11 bases, and 9 bases lay between the germline ends. CDR3 length: 12 amino acids. CDR3 sequence: CASSLGRPKQFF. As DNA, the CDR3 is TGTGCCAGCAGCTTAGGGCGACCCAAGCAGTTCTTC.

This clonotype was counted ten times or more. The chain carries TRBV12-3 or TRBV12-4 and TRBJ2-2; D not certain. This CDR3 spans 15 amino acids. V was shortened by 2 bases and J by 4 bases, with 11 bases between the two germline ends. For the CDR3, the DNA is TGTGCCAGCAGTTTAAGGGCCTCGGGCACCGGGGAGCTGTTTTTT. It encodes CASSLRASGTGELFF.